The present entry profiles one T cell receptor (beta chain) with its context. Its cognate antigen is unknown. Germline CDR1 and CDR2: SGHTS and YDEGEE. With 0 bases removed from V and 5 bases from J, the gap between germline ends came to 11 bases. CDR3 length: 14 residues. These data are taken from a study of T-cell memory formation after mild COVID-19. The study's findings and limits: From day 15 to 85, contracting clones were balanced between CD4 and CD8, whereas later expanders leaned toward CD4+.

TCRdb independently ran MiXCR on the 5' RACE reads; one entry per CDR3 protein. The sample shows about 620,000 distinct CDR3 sequences, about 20% of them seen only once. The chain uses TRBV5-8 and TRBJ1-1, with no clear D. Specimen: PBMCs or a T cell subset sorted from them (not recorded which). This clonotype was obtained from an adult woman who had mild COVID-19 (a few samples of this study predate the infection). Cell type and time point are not known. The chain's CDR3 is CASSLVWVGTEAFF. DNA of the CDR3: TGTGCCAGCAGCTTGGTCTGGGTGGGAACTGAAGCTTTCTTT.